The 13 T cell receptor beta chains given below trace back to one sample, sequenced in a study of CD8 T cells in ankylosing spondylitis. For these TCRs, the target antigens are not known. General study findings and limits: Seemingly distinctive of ankylosing spondylitis blood was a TCR beta motif formed by eight highly homologous variants.

In TCRdb, the 5' RACE reads were re-called with MiXCR into one record per CDR3 protein. Here the sample spans around 890,000 distinct CDR3 sequences, about an eighth being singletons. The sample was blood, either unsorted or a sorted T cell fraction (not recorded which). These TCRs come from a male donor with ankylosing spondylitis.

V usage is TRBV20-1 and J usage is TRBJ2-7; 8 bases agree with TRBD2. The CDR3 length is 16 residues. The germline V gene encodes CDR1 DFQATT and CDR2 SNEGSKA (reference sequence). V shed 0 bases, J shed 3 bases, and the junction held 10 bases outside the gene matches. The DNA of the CDR3 is TGCAGTGCTAGAGATCCTCAAAGCGGGAGTCACTACGAGCAGTACTTC. Translating it yields CSARDPQSGSHYEQYF.

This clonotype was detected only a few times. The V call is TRBV11-1, the J call TRBJ2-1; TRBD2 matches at 10 bases. Germline lookup yields CDR1 SGHAT and CDR2 FQDESV (reference sequence). J was trimmed by 5 bases and V by 1 base; bases with no gene match: 8. This CDR3 spans 17 amino acids. CDR3 in amino acids: CASSLGSLAGADNEQFF. CDR3 bases: TGTGCCAGCAGCTTAGGGAGCCTAGCGGGGGCCGACAATGAGCAGTTCTTC.

This clonotype has only one observation. This chain connects TRBV5-1 to TRBJ2-4; weak D call: TRBD2 (6 bases). This CDR3 is built from 15 residues. The germline V and J ends were trimmed by 2 bases and 6 bases, with 15 bases remaining between them. Germline CDR1 and CDR2: SGHRS and YFSETQ. DNA for the CDR3: TGCGCCAGCAGCTTAAGTGGGGGGTTGTTAAACATTCAGTACTTC. It codes for CASSLSGGLLNIQYF.

This clonotype has just a few counts. The gene calls are TRBV5-1 and TRBJ1-1; D is unresolved. Germline V gene data show CDR1 as SGHRS and CDR2 as YFSETQ. V shed 3 bases and J shed 3 bases, with 12 bases lying between them. This CDR3 has 14 residues. The CDR3 DNA follows: TGCGCCAGCAGCTGGGGTGGGAGCTACACTGAAGCTTTCTTT. Protein product: CASSWGGSYTEAFF.

This clonotype was detected ten times or more. The chain employs TRBV29-1 and TRBJ2-1; no reliable D call. V was trimmed by 4 bases and J by 8 bases, leaving 12 bases between them. The germline gives CDR1 SQVTM, CDR2 ANQGSEA. CDR3 length: 12 amino acids. The CDR3 reads CSVAPVLDEQFF. DNA of the CDR3: TGCAGCGTTGCGCCGGTTCTGGATGAGCAGTTCTTC.

The table lists this clonotype with many counts. CDR3 bases: TGCGCCAGCAGCCGCGGGGACAGGGTCGACACTGAAGCTTTCTTT. Translation: CASSRGDRVDTEAFF. The genes are TRBV4-3 and TRBJ1-1; 9 bases are a match to TRBD1. This CDR3 is 15 amino acids long. V trimming: 4 bases; J trimming: 3 bases; junction bases outside the gene matches: 6. Germline values: CDR1 LGHNA, CDR2 YSLEER.

This sequence joins TRBV4-1 and TRBJ2-1; 7 nucleotides line up with TRBD2. The CDR3 is made up of 16 amino acids. Germline loops: CDR1 MGHRA, CDR2 YSYEKL. Trimming cost V 1 base and J 4 bases; bases outside gene matches: 7. Here the CDR3 reads CASSQVSGGIYNEQFF. The CDR3 DNA reads TGCGCCAGCAGCCAAGTGTCCGGGGGGATATACAATGAGCAGTTCTTC.

This rearrangement joins TRBV10-3 to TRBJ2-1, with D perhaps assigned TRBD1 or TRBD2 (5 bases each). The germline V gene encodes CDR1 ENHRY and CDR2 SYGVKD. The germline V and J ends were trimmed by 6 bases and 0 bases, with 18 bases remaining between them. The CDR3 consists of 17 residues. CDR3 DNA sequence: TGTGCCATCAGCGGGGCCGGCGGAAACTACTCCTACAATGAGCAGTTCTTC. Translation: CAISGAGGNYSYNEQFF.

This clonotype turned up a few times. The chain is built from TRBV20-1 and TRBJ2-7; weak D call: TRBD2 (7 bases). Germline V gene sequence: CDR1 DFQATT, CDR2 SNEGSKA (reference sequence). CDR3 length equals 14 residues. The germline V and J ends were trimmed by 1 base and 2 bases, with 12 bases remaining between them. In DNA form, the CDR3 reads TGCAGTGCTAGAGGAGGGAGGGGGACCTACGAGCAGTACTTC. Translated, it gives CSARGGRGTYEQYF.

This clonotype turned up a few times. V gene TRBV20-1 combines with J gene TRBJ1-2; D possibly corresponds to TRBD1 (5 bases). Trimming removed 4 bases from V and 4 bases from J, with 16 bases in between. The CDR3 consists of 14 residues. The germline V gene encodes CDR1 DFQATT and CDR2 SNEGSKA (reference sequence). As DNA, the CDR3 is TGCAGTGCTACCTATTTGACAGCGGTCTATGGCTACACCTTC. This gives the protein CSATYLTAVYGYTF.

This rearrangement joins TRBV6-1 to TRBJ2-4, with D uncertain. The CDR3 totals 13 residues. Trimming cost V 0 bases and J 7 bases, with 7 bases left between them. Germline V gene lookup returns CDR1 MNHNS and CDR2 SASEGT. CDR3: CASSEAYGNIQYF. For the CDR3, the DNA is TGTGCCAGCAGTGAAGCATACGGGAACATTCAGTACTTC.

Only a few counts were recorded for this clonotype. The rearrangement links TRBV7-3 to TRBJ2-1; no firm D call. CDR3 length: 14 amino acids. Trimming shortened V by 8 bases and J by 0 bases, and 11 bases separated the two germline ends. Germline V gives CDR1 SGHTA, CDR2 FQGTGA. For the CDR3, the DNA is TGTGCCAGCGCGATGGAGAGCTCCTACAATGAGCAGTTCTTC. Encoded protein: CASAMESSYNEQFF.

The chain carries TRBV3-1 and TRBJ1-5; D remains ambiguous. Germline V gene lookup returns CDR1 LGHDT and CDR2 YNNKEL (reference sequence). This CDR3 spans 10 amino acids. V was trimmed by 10 bases and J by 6 bases, leaving 7 bases between them. CDR3: CATSVQPQHF. The DNA of the CDR3 is TGTGCCACCTCAGTTCAGCCCCAGCATTTT. The whole variable domain, filled in from reference TRBV3-1 and TRBJ1-5, reads DTAVSQTPKYLVTQMGNDKSIKCEQNLGHDTMYWYKQDSKKFLKIMFSYNNKELIINETVPNRFSPKSPDKAHLNLHINSLELGDSAVYFCATSVQPQHFGDGTRLSIL.